The next 30 T cell receptor beta chains were all read from a single sample in a study of T cells in Graves' hyperthyroidism and ophthalmopathy. RNA transcripts gave rise to amplified TCR beta CDR3 regions. The study used the HTBI primer set for a first-round RT-PCR of the TCR CDR3. TCRdb ran MiXCR on the multiplex PCR reads and lists one entry per CDR3 protein. The top ten hold more than 7% of the sample, which has hundreds of thousands of distinct CDR3 sequences, roughly 37% seen once. Sequencing was carried out using blood. These receptor sequences come from a man between 18 and 35 years old with Graves' hyperthyroidism.

V and J are TRBV6-5 and TRBJ1-2; a weak D match, TRBD1 (6 bases). The length of the CDR3 is 12 residues. The V gene's germline CDR1 is MNHEY and CDR2 SVGAGI. V was clipped by 2 bases and J by 6 bases, with 7 bases between them. The CDR3 reads CASSYEGDGYTF. CDR3 nucleotide sequence: TGTGCCAGCAGTTACGAGGGGGATGGCTACACCTTC.

A word on this clonotype: Being one base from a much bigger clone, this may be a read error. The chain combines TRBV7-9 with TRBJ2-6; D is perhaps TRBD1 (6 bases). The germline V gene has CDR1 SEHNR and CDR2 FQNEAQ (reference sequence). The CDR3 is 11 amino acids. V was cut by 1 base and J by 17 bases, with 9 bases left in between. The CDR3: CASSLDRAVTF. The CDR3 DNA reads as TGTGCCAGCAGCTTAGACAGGGCCGTGACTTTC.

This clonotype was recorded a few times. The chain has TRBV2 and TRBJ2-7; D remains ambiguous. Germline V CDR1 and CDR2: SNHLY, FYNNEI. The CDR3 spans 12 residues. Trimming left V 3 bases short and J 6 bases short, with 9 bases between. The CDR3 nucleotides read TGTGCCAGCAGTGACATCCGAAGCGAGCAGTACTTC. Residues: CASSDIRSEQYF.

The chain employs TRBV5-1 and TRBJ2-7, with a possible D match to TRBD1 (5 bases). CDR1 SGHRS and CDR2 YFSETQ come from the germline V gene. The length of the CDR3 is 14 residues. V lost 4 bases and J 5 bases, leaving 16 bases between the germline ends. CDR3 coding DNA: TGCGCCAGCAGCGAGATAGGGGAATGGAACGAGCAGTACTTC. Amino acids: CASSEIGEWNEQYF.

The chain links TRBV29-1 to TRBJ2-2; either TRBD1 or TRBD2 may fit D (6 bases each). This CDR3 has 14 residues. V lost 0 bases to trimming and J lost 8 bases, with 13 bases between them. The germline gives CDR1 SQVTM, CDR2 ANQGSEA. The CDR3 nucleotides are TGCAGCGTTGAAGATCGGGGGCCGACAGGGGAGCTGTTTTTT. This sequence encodes CSVEDRGPTGELFF.

V gene TRBV20-1 combines with J gene TRBJ2-7; TRBD1 aligns across 9 bases. CDR1 is DFQATT and CDR2 is SNEGSKA in the germline V gene (reference sequence). The CDR3 sequence is 15 residues long. V was clipped by 0 bases and J by 1 base; unmatched bases: 4. The CDR3 nucleotides read TGCAGTGCTAGAGATCGTGGACAGGGGTCCTACGAGCAGTACTTC. Protein: CSARDRGQGSYEQYF.

The sample holds one count of this clonotype. The chain joins TRBV19 to TRBJ1-1; TRBD1 might be the D (5 bases). Germline-derived CDR1 and CDR2 are LNHDA and SQIVND (reference sequence). V was pared by 2 bases and J by 1 base, with 17 bases between. This CDR3 has 17 amino acids. CDR3 in DNA: TGTGCCAGTAGTATATCTCCTGGGGCGGGTCGGAACACTGAAGCTTTCTTT. Encoded protein: CASSISPGAGRNTEAFF.

This clonotype has a handful of counts. This chain joins TRBV12-3 or TRBV12-4 and TRBJ1-3, with 8 bases fitting TRBD1. The CDR3 totals 14 residues. Trimming removed 5 bases from V and 2 bases from J; junction bases left unmatched: 2. The CDR3 region has the DNA TGTGCCAGCAGTAAACAGGGGGCTGGAAACACCATATATTTT. It translates to CASSKQGAGNTIYF.

This clonotype was seen ten or more times. This chain connects TRBV6-5 to TRBJ1-6, with 9 bases identical to TRBD1. The germline V gene has CDR1 MNHEY and CDR2 SVGAGI. The CDR3 sequence is 13 residues long. The V gene end was trimmed by 6 bases and the J gene end by 9 bases; junction bases not matched to a gene: 3. As DNA, the CDR3 is TGTGCCAGCAGGGACAGGGGAAGTTCACCCCTCCACTTT. Translated, it gives CASRDRGSSPLHF.

This clonotype appeared many times. J is TRBJ1-6 and V is TRBV19, with a possible D match to TRBD1 (5 bases). The germline V gene encodes CDR1 LNHDA and CDR2 SQIVND (reference sequence). This CDR3 spans 14 amino acids. Trimming shortened V by 3 bases and J by 7 bases, and 10 bases separated the two germline ends. The CDR3 loop reads CASSIRGDNSPLHF. The CDR3 DNA is TGTGCCAGTAGTATTAGAGGGGACAATTCACCCCTCCACTTT.

This clonotype has only a few counts. The chain couples TRBV20-1 to TRBJ2-7; 8 bases are a match to TRBD1. In germline, CDR1 is DFQATT, CDR2 SNEGSKA (reference sequence). This CDR3 has 13 amino acids. V trimming: 4 bases; J trimming: 2 bases; junction bases outside the gene matches: 4. This CDR3 is CSATQDRAYEQYF. The CDR3 region has the DNA TGCAGTGCTACCCAGGACAGGGCCTACGAGCAGTACTTC.

The chain uses TRBV10-3 and TRBJ2-7, with no clear D. CDR3 length: 14 amino acids. Germline-derived CDR1 and CDR2 are ENHRY and SYGVKD. Trimming removed 3 bases from V and 2 bases from J, with 11 bases in between. CDR3 DNA sequence: TGTGCCATCAGTGAAAGGGATAAGACCTACGAGCAGTACTTC. This encodes CAISERDKTYEQYF.

The chain is built from TRBV7-9 and TRBJ1-6, with D maybe TRBD1 (6 bases). The CDR3 is 16 amino acids. V was trimmed by 5 bases and J by 4 bases, leaving 15 bases between them. Germline V lookup: CDR1 SEHNR, CDR2 FQNEAQ (reference sequence). This CDR3 is CASSRGRSTYNSPLHF. CDR3 nucleotides: TGTGCCAGCAGCCGGGGGCGGTCCACTTATAATTCACCCCTCCACTTT. Full variable domain (outside the CDR3, taken from reference TRBV7-9 and TRBJ1-6): DTGVSQNPRHKITKRGQNVTFRCDPISEHNRLYWYRQTLGQGPEFLTYFQNEAQLEKSRLLSDRFSAERPKGSFSTLEIQRTEQGDSAMYLCASSRGRSTYNSPLHFGNGTRLTVT.

This clonotype is a singleton in its sample. CDR3 in amino acids: CASSEAQENGRKYF. The CDR3 DNA reads TGTGCCAGCAGTGAAGCGCAGGAGAATGGGAGGAAGTACTTC. This chain joins TRBV2 and TRBJ2-7, with D possibly TRBD2 on 6 matching bases. CDR3 size: 14 residues. The V end lost 0 bases, the J end lost 11 bases, and 17 bases lay between the germline ends. CDR1 and CDR2 (germline): SNHLY, FYNNEI.

This clonotype was seen more than once but under ten times. J is TRBJ2-5 and V is TRBV20-1; 9 bases agree with TRBD2. Germline V gives CDR1 DFQATT, CDR2 SNEGSKA (reference sequence). Trimming removed 2 bases from V and 0 bases from J; junction bases left unmatched: 1. This CDR3 has 14 amino acids. The CDR3 sequence is CSARRLADQETQYF. In DNA, the CDR3 is TGCAGTGCTAGAAGACTAGCGGACCAAGAGACCCAGTACTTC.

This sequence joins TRBV20-1 and TRBJ2-2; a weak D match, TRBD1 (5 bases). The germline V gene has CDR1 DFQATT and CDR2 SNEGSKA (reference sequence). The CDR3 spans 14 residues. Deletions cut 6 bases from V and 3 bases from J, with 14 bases between. CDR3 bases: TGCAGTGCCACAAGGGGTCCTTACACCGGGGAGCTGTTTTTT. Translation: CSATRGPYTGELFF.

The chain joins TRBV12-3 or TRBV12-4 to TRBJ1-1; D call uncertain. This CDR3 spans 14 amino acids. V dropped 6 bases and J dropped 1 base, with 12 bases sitting between them. The CDR3 region is CASSHGGENTEAFF. The CDR3 DNA is TGTGCCAGCAGCCACGGCGGGGAGAACACTGAAGCTTTCTTT.

J is TRBJ2-7 and V is TRBV29-1; D possibly matches TRBD1 or TRBD2 (5 bases each). Germline CDR1 and CDR2: SQVTM and ANQGSEA. This CDR3 has 12 amino acids. V was cut by 5 bases and J by 5 bases, with 13 bases left in between. Written as DNA, the CDR3 is TGCAGCGTTACCGGGACGGGTAACGAGCAGTACTTC. Translating it yields CSVTGTGNEQYF.

This chain connects TRBV9 to TRBJ2-5, with unresolved D. The CDR3 has 15 residues. Per the germline V gene, CDR1 is SGDLS and CDR2 is YYNGEE. Trimming cost V 5 bases and J 2 bases, with 16 bases left between them. The CDR3 loop reads CASSTDQVGQETQYF. CDR3 in DNA: TGTGCCAGCAGTACGGACCAGGTGGGGCAAGAGACCCAGTACTTC.

This chain uses TRBV19 with TRBJ2-1; 9 nucleotides line up with TRBD2. CDR1 and CDR2 from the germline V gene are LNHDA and SQIVND (reference sequence). The CDR3 runs 15 residues. Germline trimming cut 2 bases from V and 7 bases from J; bases unmatched to any gene: 6. The CDR3 region is CASSIRSGGRNEQFF. For the CDR3, the DNA is TGTGCCAGTAGTATACGGAGCGGGGGGAGGAATGAGCAGTTCTTC.

The table lists this clonotype with many counts. The chain recombines TRBV6-1 with TRBJ1-2; D is uncertain. Germline loops: CDR1 MNHNS, CDR2 SASEGT. The germline V and J ends were trimmed by 10 bases and 0 bases, with 12 bases remaining between them. The CDR3 sequence is 13 residues long. The CDR3 nucleotides read TGTGCCACCCTTCGAAATGCTAACTATGGCTACACCTTC. It is translated as CATLRNANYGYTF.

The rearrangement links TRBV5-1 to TRBJ2-2, with D perhaps assigned TRBD1 or TRBD2 (5 bases each). Germline V lookup: CDR1 SGHRS, CDR2 YFSETQ. V lost 4 bases and J lost 6, with 16 bases in between. CDR3 size: 15 residues. CDR3 region: CASSPSPEGPGELFF. CDR3 bases: TGCGCCAGCAGCCCGTCCCCTGAGGGACCCGGGGAGCTGTTTTTT.

The sample holds a few counts of this clonotype. This may come from a read error, since a much larger clone is one base off. The genes are TRBV24-1 and TRBJ1-5; no clear D gene. With 2 bases removed from V and 4 bases from J, the gap between germline ends came to 5 bases. The germline gives CDR1 KGHDR, CDR2 SFDVKD. This CDR3 has 13 amino acids. CDR3 in amino acids: CATSDSRNQPQHF. The CDR3, as DNA: TGTGCCACCAGTGATTCCAGGAATCAGCCCCAGCATTTT.

This chain uses TRBV29-1 with TRBJ2-2, with 11 positions matching TRBD2. The CDR3 is 16 residues long. Germline lookup yields CDR1 SQVTM and CDR2 ANQGSEA. The V segment lost 0 bases and the J segment 3 bases; nucleotides outside the gene matches: 3. The CDR3 DNA reads as TGCAGCGTTGAAGATCGACTAGCGGGGTACACCGGGGAGCTGTTTTTT. It yields the protein CSVEDRLAGYTGELFF.

This clonotype appeared a few times. This chain connects TRBV7-2 to TRBJ2-3, with TRBD2 matching 13 bases. After removal of 5 bases from V and 3 bases from J, the junction contained 5 bases not matched to a gene. Per the germline V gene, CDR1 is SGHTA and CDR2 is FQGNSA. The CDR3 covers 16 residues. The CDR3 region has the DNA TGTGCCAGCAGCACCATGACTAGCGGGGGGACAGATACGCAGTATTTT. It yields the protein CASSTMTSGGTDTQYF.

The chain links TRBV20-1 to TRBJ2-2; D is perhaps TRBD1 or TRBD2 (5 bases each). Trimming took off 6 bases at V and 1 base at J, with 15 bases between the two ends. Germline V gives CDR1 DFQATT, CDR2 SNEGSKA (reference sequence). This CDR3 region has 15 residues. The CDR3 spells CSATSGRRNTGELFF. The CDR3 nucleotides read TGCAGTGCCACCTCGGGACGGAGGAACACCGGGGAGCTGTTTTTT.

This clonotype has a single count. Germline and junction disagree at one end, which may indicate a read error. This rearrangement joins TRBV13 to TRBJ2-2; 8 bases align to TRBD2. CDR1 and CDR2 (germline): PRHDT, FYEKMQ (reference sequence). The length of the CDR3 is 14 residues. The CDR3 protein is CASSQLAGTGELFF. The CDR3 DNA is TGCGCCAGCAGCCAGTTAGCGGGGACCGGGGAGCTGTTTTTT.

This clonotype was observed a handful of times. The chain links TRBV5-1 to TRBJ2-5; D may be TRBD2 (6 bases). Deletions cut 3 bases from V and 2 bases from J, with 11 bases between. This CDR3 region has 14 residues. The germline V gene has CDR1 SGHRS and CDR2 YFSETQ. CDR3 residues: CASSSGVAQETQYF. The CDR3 coding sequence is TGCGCCAGCAGCTCGGGGGTGGCACAAGAGACCCAGTACTTC.

The chain carries TRBV4-3 and TRBJ1-1, with D unclear. This CDR3 is built from 14 residues. V was clipped by 5 bases and J by 2 bases, with 12 bases between them. Germline-derived CDR1 and CDR2 are LGHNA and YSLEER. The chain's CDR3 is CASSSTASNTEAFF. The CDR3 DNA sequence: TGCGCCAGCAGCTCCACGGCAAGCAACACTGAAGCTTTCTTT.

This clonotype has a count of ten or more. The V call is TRBV2, the J call TRBJ2-2; TRBD2 aligns across 8 bases. The V gene's germline CDR1 is SNHLY and CDR2 FYNNEI. This CDR3 contains 16 residues. Trimming cost V 7 bases and J 5 bases; bases outside gene matches: 12. CDR3 loop: CASTPSSGRNTGELFF. DNA of the CDR3: TGTGCCAGCACCCCCTCGAGCGGGAGAAATACCGGGGAGCTGTTTTTT. Looking up the rest from reference TRBV2 and TRBJ2-2 gives the full variable domain: EPEVTQTPSHQVTQMGQEVILRCVPISNHLYFYWYRQILGQKVEFLVSFYNNEISEKSEIFDDQFSVERPDGSNFTLKIRSTKLEDSAMYFCASTPSSGRNTGELFFGEGSRLTVL.